A single T cell receptor (beta chain) is shown here with its context. Germline V lookup: CDR1 SGHAT, CDR2 FQNNGV. CDR3 length: 11 amino acids. V was trimmed by 5 bases and J by 7 bases, leaving 8 bases between them. This sample is drawn from a study of blood T cell repertoires in COVID-19. The repertoire was sequenced with immunoSEQ multiplex PCR; TCRdb's copy has only in-frame clones and lacks some. This repertoire shows fewer than 700,000 clones, about 89% found once; its top ten account for about 8.2%. Sequencing input: peripheral blood. This chain joins TRBV11-2 and TRBJ1-1, with D uncertain. This clonotype was sampled from a woman in her 50s with COVID-19, enrolled during active disease. CDR3 coding DNA: TGTGCCAGCAGCCGCGGGAGTGAAGCTTTCTTT. Translating gives CASSRGSEAFF. Supplemented by reference TRBV11-2 and TRBJ1-1, the full variable domain reads EAGVAQSPRYKIIEKRQSVAFWCNPISGHATLYWYQQILGQGPKLLIQFQNNGVVDDSQLPKDRFSAERLKGVDSTLKIQPAKLEDSAVYLCASSRGSEAFFGQGTRLTVV.